This TCR beta chain was retrieved from a study of blood T cell repertoires in COVID-19. About the study: Nucleic acid was either cDNA or gDNA, and it came from T cells, B-cell-depleted T cells, or PBMCs.

TCRdb's copy holds only in-frame clones and misses some; the assay was immunoSEQ multiplex PCR. The data show some 150,000 clones, roughly 80% seen once. Cohort placement rested on clinical history that participants reported themselves. Recovered participants had two consecutive negative NP/OP PCR tests, healthcare professional clearance, or symptom resolution. The CDR3 extends over 15 amino acids. Germline lookup yields CDR1 SGDLS and CDR2 YYNGEE. Trimming at V came to 3 bases and at J to 7 bases, leaving 7 bases not matched to a gene. Sequenced: PBMCs or T cells enriched from blood (not recorded which). The V and J genes are TRBV9 and TRBJ1-6, with 7 bases that match TRBD1. The receptor comes from a woman in her 50s who had recovered from COVID-19. CDR3 in amino acids: CASSAWTGGNSPLHF. The CDR3 coding sequence is TGTGCCAGCAGCGCTTGGACAGGAGGAAATTCACCCCTCCACTTT.